Reported below is one TCR beta chain. Its antigen is still unknown. Patients chosen for sequencing had CD8+CD57+ cells that had expanded, as shown by flow cytometry. Sampling of blood occurred while the patients had still received no therapy. CDR3 length: 16 residues. J gave up 7 bases and V 2 bases, and 12 bases lay outside the gene matches. CDR1 SQVTM and CDR2 ANQGSEA come from the germline V gene. The data were obtained in a study of CD8+CD57+ T cells in acquired aplastic anemia. Looking at the study overall: Yields of DNA that came from sorted CD4+ and CD8+ cells averaged about 2.9 ug.

Study findings and constraints: Researchers report that twenty-nine CD8+ CDR3 sequences appeared in both patients and controls.

Profiles of TCR beta VDJ and CDR3 were generated from a genomic DNA template. TCRdb re-called the reads through MiXCR, storing one row per CDR3 protein. Of over 150,000 distinct CDR3 sequences detected, roughly 43% appear once; the ten largest clones hold less than 3%. This TCR derives from a human donor with aplastic anemia. Sample: sorted CD4+, CD8+, or CD8+CD57+ T cells (not recorded which) from PBMCs. The chain links TRBV29-1 to TRBJ2-1; 9 nucleotides line up with TRBD1. This CDR3 reads CSVERRDRVVWNEQFF. CDR3 coding DNA: TGCAGCGTTGAACGGCGGGACAGGGTGGTTTGGAATGAGCAGTTCTTC.